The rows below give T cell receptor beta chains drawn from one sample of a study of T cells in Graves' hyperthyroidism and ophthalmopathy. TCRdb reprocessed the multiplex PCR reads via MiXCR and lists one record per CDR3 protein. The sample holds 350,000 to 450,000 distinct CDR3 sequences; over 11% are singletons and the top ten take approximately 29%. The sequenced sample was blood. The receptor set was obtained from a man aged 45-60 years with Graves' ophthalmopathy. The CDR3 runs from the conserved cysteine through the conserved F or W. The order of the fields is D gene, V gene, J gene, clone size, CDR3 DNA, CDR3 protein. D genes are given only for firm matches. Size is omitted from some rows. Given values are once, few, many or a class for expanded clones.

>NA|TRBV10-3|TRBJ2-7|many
TGTGCCATCAGTGAGATAGAAAACTCCTACGAGCAGTACTTC
CAISEIENSYEQYF
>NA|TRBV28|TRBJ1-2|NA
TGTGCCAGCAAATCCGGGAACTATGGCTACACCTTC
CASKSGNYGYTF
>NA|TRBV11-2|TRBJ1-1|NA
TGTGCCAGCAGCTCTCCCCGAGGGTGGAGTGGAGCTTTCTTT
CASSSPRGWSGAFF
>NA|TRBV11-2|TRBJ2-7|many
TGTGCCAGCAGCCCCGACTACGAGCAGTACTTC
CASSPDYEQYF
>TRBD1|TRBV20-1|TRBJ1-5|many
TGCAGTGCTAGAGTAATTGGGACAGAAAGCAATCAGCCCCAGCATTTT
CSARVIGTESNQPQHF
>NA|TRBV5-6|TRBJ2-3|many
TGTGCCAGCAGTCCGGTTGGGGGTGGCACAGATACGCAGTATTTT
CASSPVGGGTDTQYF
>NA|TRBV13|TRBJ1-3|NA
TGTGCCAGCAGCTTCTGGGGCCTCTCTGGAAACACCATATATTTT
CASSFWGLSGNTIYF
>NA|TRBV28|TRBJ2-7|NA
TGTGCCAGCAGTACCTTCGGGACGGACGAGCAGTACTTC
CASSTFGTDEQYF
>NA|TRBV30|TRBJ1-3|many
TGTGCCTGGAGTGTTTTCGCGAACTCTGGAAACACCATATATTTT
CAWSVFANSGNTIYF
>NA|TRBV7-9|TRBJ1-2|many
TGTGCCAGCAGCACACAACTAAACTATGGCTACACCTTC
CASSTQLNYGYTF
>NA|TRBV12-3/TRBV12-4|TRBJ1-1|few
TGTGCCAGCAGGCCGGGACCCGGGGCGGTAGCTTTCTTT
CASRPGPGAVAFF
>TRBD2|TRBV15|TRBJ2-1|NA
TGTGCCACCAGCAGTAGCGGGAGTCGCAATGAGCAGTTCTTC
CATSSSGSRNEQFF
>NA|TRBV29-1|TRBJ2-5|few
TGCAGCGTTTGCGTGGGGGAGACCCAGTACTTC
CSVCVGETQYF
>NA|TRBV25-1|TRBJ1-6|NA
TGTGCCAGCAGTGAAGACAGCAATTCACCCCTCCACTTT
CASSEDSNSPLHF
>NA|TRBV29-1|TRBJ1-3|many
TGCAGCGTCCGGGTGCGGGGACCCTCTGGAAACACCATATATTTT
CSVRVRGPSGNTIYF
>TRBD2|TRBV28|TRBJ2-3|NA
TGTGCCAGCAGTTCCTCTAGCGGGACAGATACGCAGTATTTT
CASSSSSGTDTQYF